This T cell receptor beta chain was captured in a study of blood T cell repertoires in COVID-19. Assay used: immunoSEQ multiplex PCR; TCRdb lists only in-frame clones, some missing. The sample has 490,000 or so clones, around 89% seen once; the top ten hold less than 2%. Clinical history as reported by participants underpinned cohort assignment. Trimming took 2 bases from V and 10 from J, leaving 13 bases between them. The germline CDR1 and CDR2 sequences are SGHTS and YDEGEE. The CDR3 is made up of 14 amino acids. The chain uses TRBV5-8 and TRBJ1-6; unclear D gene. The clonotype was recovered from a middle-aged woman who had recovered from COVID-19. The sample consisted of PBMCs or T cells enriched from blood (not recorded which). CDR3 amino acids: CASSLRQKPSPLHF. The CDR3 DNA follows: TGTGCCAGCAGCTTACGACAAAAACCATCACCCCTCCACTTT.